This T cell receptor beta chain was identified during a study of cytomegalovirus exposure and HLA in healthy donors. Overall study results and limits: An analysis that was carried out later associated 15,000 to 20,000 TCR beta sequences with HLA alleles at 0.05 false discovery rate. Within an earlier analysis, most TCR beta V segments proved productive either about 87% or about 30% of the time.

Concerning this clone: The antigen is not known.

In germline, CDR1 is SGHTA, CDR2 FQGTGA. The CDR3 consists of 16 residues. V dropped 0 bases and J dropped 8; count of bases not matched to a gene: 11. Both 60 Vbeta primers and 13 Jbeta primers went into the PCR. Measured with immunoSEQ multiplex PCR; TCRdb has only the in-frame clones, and not every one. The sample consists of roughly 150,000 clones, about 64% of them appearing once. J is TRBJ2-3 and V is TRBV7-3, with TRBD2 matching over 7 bases. Sequenced input: PBMCs. This sequence originates from a man between 60 and 75 years old in good health and CMV-seronegative. CDR3 nucleotides: TGTGCCAGCAGCTTAACGGGGGGGGAATCAGGCGGTACGCAGTATTTT. Its translation: CASSLTGGESGGTQYF.